A selection of T cell receptor beta chains follows, all from one sample in a study of siplizumab effects on memory and regulatory T cells. Generated by immunoSEQ multiplex PCR, the TCRdb table keeps only in-frame clones and is missing some. The data contain around 100,000 clones, about 90% of them singletons. What was sequenced was CD4+ T cells sorted from blood. All receptors derive from a human donor in good health. Each CDR3 is given without its conserved first and last residue. Fields, in order: J gene, V gene, CDR3 protein.

TRBJ2-2	TRBV29-1	SVGRQTTGELF
TRBJ2-7	TRBV5-1	ASSHIDLTSGYEQY
TRBJ2-2	TRBV6-5	ASRIRLGGTGELF
TRBJ1-2	TRBV29-1	SVEGGGYT
TRBJ2-1	TRBV5-1	ASSSDSFSYNEQF
TRBJ2-1	TRBV19	ASSKIAGGLSYNEQF
TRBJ2-1	TRBV10-1	ASSSGGASYNEQF
TRBJ2-3	TRBV5-1	ASSLGGQGADTQY
TRBJ1-5	TRBV5-1	ASSLGDSVNQPQH
TRBJ1-1	TRBV9	ASSVGGGSRRTEAF
TRBJ2-3	TRBV2	ASSENWRSTDTQY
TRBJ1-1	TRBV5-1	ASSLVWGNTEAF
TRBJ1-1	TRBV5-1	ASSSSGGGTEAF
TRBJ2-5	TRBV5-1	ASSHKVTSGFSETQY
TRBJ2-5	TRBV5-6	ASRAEGLGETQY
TRBJ2-1	TRBV9	ASSVGEGSYNEQF
TRBJ1-5	TRBV30	AWSSHMGGLSNQPQH
TRBJ2-7	TRBV28	ASSLEWETEQY
TRBJ2-1	TRBV5-6	ASSSNGGAWNEQF
TRBJ2-1	TRBV10-3	AISTGETPYNEQF
TRBJ1-6	TRBV6-5	ASSYRGYNSPLH
TRBJ1-1	TRBV6-6	ASSYFPEAF
TRBJ1-1	TRBV20-1	SASGTEAF
TRBJ1-2	TRBV28	ASSRDVYGYT
TRBJ1-1	TRBV6-1	ASRETGGYNTEAF
TRBJ2-3	TRBV19	ASSTPSGGTDTQY
TRBJ2-3	TRBV11-2	ASSPTRLAGGSTDTQY
TRBJ1-6	TRBV7-2	ASSSGQAYNSPLH
TRBJ1-5	TRBV4-1	ASSQEARANQPQH
TRBJ1-2	TRBV5-6	ASSLGHGYT
TRBJ2-7	TRBV2	ASQTSGGSYEQY
TRBJ1-2	TRBV6-6	ASSSGRPKGYT
TRBJ2-7	TRBV7-9	ASSPQSYYEQY
TRBJ2-7	TRBV11-2	ASSLGARGVPYEQY
TRBJ2-3	TRBV7-3	ASSLTGADTQY